This record covers a single T cell receptor beta chain. These data belong to a study of control samples from healthy donors and cancer patients. Assay: immunoSEQ multiplex PCR; the TCRdb copy retains only in-frame clones and omits some. This repertoire shows 100,000 to 150,000 clones, 90% found once; its top ten account for roughly 2.6%. Germline V CDR1 and CDR2: SGHKS, YYEKEE (reference sequence). The CDR3 runs to 15 residues. Trimming removed 1 base from V and 6 bases from J, with 11 bases in between. The specimen was blood. The chain joins TRBV5-5 to TRBJ1-6; no clear D gene. This clonotype was sampled from a man aged 35 to 55 in good health. The CDR3 region has the DNA TGTGCCAGCAGCTTGATCGTTGGGTCTAATTCACCCCTCCACTTT. Amino acids: CASSLIVGSNSPLHF.